Following are 22 T cell receptor beta chains from one sample sequenced in a study of T cell responses to AZD1222 COVID-19 vaccine. Assay used: immunoSEQ multiplex PCR; TCRdb lists only in-frame clones, some missing. The sample has roughly 150,000 clones; 70% to 90% are singletons. The input for sequencing was peripheral blood, taken on day 0 of AZD1222 vaccination. Every receptor here comes from an adult in good health.

This clone was detected only a few times. The V gene is TRBV2, the J gene TRBJ2-3, with TRBD2 matching over 11 bases. This CDR3 has 16 amino acids. Germline values: CDR1 SNHLY, CDR2 FYNNEI. The junction had 7 bases not matched to a gene; V was cut back by 5 bases and J by 3 bases. CDR3 DNA: TGTGCCAGCAGTAAAGTCACTAGCGGGAGTACAGATACGCAGTATTTT. Amino acid sequence: CASSKVTSGSTDTQYF.

The CDR3 nucleotides are TGTGCCAGCAGCTCCCCGTTCGGTTCCACCGGGGAGCTGTTTTTT. Amino acid sequence: CASSSPFGSTGELFF. This rearrangement joins TRBV11-2 to TRBJ2-2; D remains unclear. This CDR3 is built from 15 residues. CDR1 and CDR2 (germline): SGHAT, FQNNGV. V lost 4 bases to trimming and J lost 4 bases, with 13 bases between them.

The chain couples TRBV24-1 to TRBJ2-3; 10 nucleotides agree with TRBD2. From germline, CDR1 is KGHDR and CDR2 SFDVKD. The CDR3 consists of 18 residues. Trimming cost V 4 bases and J 4 bases; bases outside gene matches: 13. The CDR3 is CATSDPGSGGAVADTQYF. CDR3 nucleotide sequence: TGTGCCACCAGTGACCCCGGGAGCGGGGGGGCCGTGGCAGATACGCAGTATTTT.

This chain uses TRBV5-1 with TRBJ2-1; 9 bases map to TRBD2. V shed 0 bases, J shed 8 bases, and the junction held 6 bases outside the gene matches. CDR1 and CDR2 (germline): SGHRS, YFSETQ. This CDR3 has 15 residues. CDR3 amino acids: CASSLGLAGNDEQFF. As DNA, the CDR3 is TGCGCCAGCAGCTTGGGGCTAGCGGGAAATGATGAGCAGTTCTTC.

This clone was detected a few times. This chain uses TRBV7-6 with TRBJ2-7; a possible D gene is TRBD1 (6 bases). The V end was cut by 5 bases, the J end by 2 bases, with 16 bases between. Germline CDR1 SGHVS, CDR2 FNYEAQ. CDR3 length: 15 amino acids. This CDR3 reads CASSRTGTPTYEQYF. The CDR3 DNA sequence: TGTGCCAGCAGCCGAACCGGGACACCAACCTACGAGCAGTACTTC.

This clone has just a few counts. The J gene is TRBJ2-1, the V gene TRBV6-4; D not resolved. Germline V CDR1 and CDR2: MRHNA, SNTAGT. V was pared by 0 bases and J by 8 bases, with 8 bases between. The CDR3 has 13 amino acids. This chain's CDR3 is CASSDSGVDEQFF. In DNA, the CDR3 is TGTGCCAGCAGTGACTCAGGCGTCGATGAGCAGTTCTTC.

The V and J genes are TRBV30 and TRBJ2-2; D assignment may be TRBD1 or TRBD2 (5 bases each). V lost 2 bases and J 7 bases, leaving 20 bases between the germline ends. CDR3 size: 16 residues. Germline values: CDR1 GTSNPN, CDR2 SVGIG (reference sequence). CDR3 sequence (DNA): TGTGCCTGGAGTACATTTCTGGCAGTGGGGGTCGGGGAGCTGTTTTTT. Translation gives CAWSTFLAVGVGELFF.

The chain employs TRBV7-9 and TRBJ2-2; tentatively, D is TRBD1 (6 bases). V was trimmed by 4 bases and J by 4 bases, leaving 13 bases between them. The germline V gene encodes CDR1 SEHNR and CDR2 FQNEAQ (reference sequence). The CDR3 is 15 residues long. CDR3 sequence reads: CASSSMSGVTGELFF. CDR3 DNA: TGTGCCAGCAGCTCAATGTCAGGGGTCACCGGGGAGCTGTTTTTT.

The genes are TRBV14 and TRBJ2-3, with D perhaps TRBD2 (5 bases). V lost 0 bases to trimming and J lost 3 bases, with 10 bases between them. This CDR3 is built from 15 residues. CDR1 is SGHDN, CDR2 FVKESK, per germline. CDR3 sequence: CASSQDQRRTDTQYF. DNA for the CDR3: TGTGCCAGCAGCCAAGATCAGCGGCGGACAGATACGCAGTATTTT.

The chain has TRBV18 and TRBJ1-1; D might be TRBD1 (5 bases). The CDR3 contains 12 residues. The germline V gene encodes CDR1 KGHSH and CDR2 LQKENI. Trimming pared 2 bases from V and 8 bases from J, leaving 9 bases between. CDR3 DNA: TGTGCCAGCTCACCAATCCAGGGAGAAGCTTTCTTT. Its protein product is CASSPIQGEAFF.

V usage is TRBV28 and J usage is TRBJ2-1, with D perhaps TRBD1 (6 bases). Germline V CDR1 and CDR2: MDHEN, SYDVKM. CDR3 length: 15 amino acids. V was clipped by 5 bases and J by 7 bases, with 18 bases between them. Here the CDR3 reads CASSLLLQGQNEQFF. As DNA, the CDR3 is TGTGCCAGCAGTCTCCTCCTACAGGGTCAAAATGAGCAGTTCTTC.

V usage is TRBV18 and J usage is TRBJ2-3, with 7 bases aligning to TRBD1. The V gene end was trimmed by 4 bases and the J gene end by 2 bases; junction bases not matched to a gene: 3. This CDR3 is 14 amino acids long. Germline V gene sequence: CDR1 KGHSH, CDR2 LQKENI. CDR3 coding DNA: TGTGCCAGCTCACTGGGACAGATCACAGATACGCAGTATTTT. Its translation: CASSLGQITDTQYF.

V is TRBV7-2 and J is TRBJ2-3; 14 bases agree with TRBD2. Germline CDR1 and CDR2: SGHTA and FQGNSA. The V segment lost 5 bases and the J segment 4 bases; nucleotides outside the gene matches: 8. The CDR3 consists of 17 residues. The chain's CDR3 is CASSLRLAGGRSDTQYF. CDR3 DNA sequence: TGTGCCAGCAGCCTTAGACTAGCGGGGGGGCGGTCAGATACGCAGTATTTT.

The chain combines TRBV27 with TRBJ1-4; maybe TRBD1 (5 bases). The germline gives CDR1 MNHEY, CDR2 SMNVEV (reference sequence). Trimming took off 4 bases at V and 6 bases at J, with 15 bases between the two ends. This CDR3 has 15 amino acids. CDR3 DNA sequence: TGTGCCAGCAGTTCCACGGACATTTCCCATGAAAAACTGTTTTTT. This codes for CASSSTDISHEKLFF.

The chain employs TRBV5-6 and TRBJ2-7, with a weak D call TRBD2 (6 bases). CDR3 length equals 14 residues. The V and J ends lost 4 bases and 0 bases respectively, with 11 bases between them. Looked up from germline, CDR1 is SGHDT and CDR2 is YYEEEE. In DNA, the CDR3 is TGTGCCAGCAGCGAATTGCGGGACTCCTACGAGCAGTACTTC. Its translation is CASSELRDSYEQYF. Variable domain in full (rest from reference TRBV5-6 and TRBJ2-7): DAGVTQSPTHLIKTRGQQVTLRCSPKSGHDTVSWYQQALGQGPQFIFQYYEEEERQRGNFPDRFSGHQFPNYSSELNVNALLLGDSALYLCASSELRDSYEQYFGPGTRLTVT.

V is TRBV5-1 and J is TRBJ2-7; D is unresolved. CDR3 size: 14 residues. Trimming left V 3 bases short and J 3 bases short, with 13 bases between. CDR1 and CDR2 (germline): SGHRS, YFSETQ. CDR3 nucleotide sequence: TGCGCCAGCAGCTCCACCCGCGGATACTACGAGCAGTACTTC. This translates into CASSSTRGYYEQYF.

As regards this clone: Additional DNA sequences in this sample encode the identical CDR3. The chain uses TRBV6-5 and TRBJ2-3; possibly TRBD2 for D (6 bases). Trimming pared 6 bases from V and 1 base from J, leaving 8 bases between. The CDR3 loop spans 13 amino acids. CDR1 and CDR2 (germline): MNHEY, SVGAGI. The CDR3 bases are TGTGCCAGCAGGTCTAGCGGCACAGATACGCAGTATTTT. Protein product: CASRSSGTDTQYF.

CDR3 nucleotides: TGTGCCAGCAGTTACACCGGGACTAGCGTTTACGAGCAGTACTTC. This translates into CASSYTGTSVYEQYF. This rearrangement joins TRBV6-5 to TRBJ2-7, with TRBD2 matching over 10 bases. The CDR3 length is 15 residues. Trimming took 2 bases from V and 4 from J; bases not matched to a gene: 5. Germline lookup yields CDR1 MNHEY and CDR2 SVGAGI.

The chain has TRBV19 and TRBJ2-5; D not certain. The V and J ends lost 6 bases and 5 bases respectively, with 10 bases between them. The germline V gene has CDR1 LNHDA and CDR2 SQIVND (reference sequence). CDR3 length equals 12 residues. The CDR3 reads CASSNPLETQYF. CDR3 bases: TGTGCCAGTAGCAACCCCCTTGAGACCCAGTACTTC.

This clone appeared a few times. Written as DNA, the CDR3 is TGTGCCAGCAGACTAACCGACAGGGGACGGTCCTATAATTCACCCCTCCACTTT. This sequence encodes CASRLTDRGRSYNSPLHF. This chain joins TRBV27 and TRBJ1-6; the match to TRBD1 covers 8 bases. CDR1 and CDR2 from the germline V gene are MNHEY and SMNVEV (reference sequence). The CDR3 length is 18 residues. With V trimmed by 6 bases and J by 1 base, 11 bases remained unmatched.

In nucleotides, the CDR3 is TGTGCCAGCAGGCACATAAATTCACCCCTCCACTTT. Its protein is CASRHINSPLHF. The rearrangement uses TRBV12-3 or TRBV12-4 and TRBJ1-6; D gene uncertain. The V end lost 6 bases, the J end lost 7 bases, and 7 bases lay between the germline ends. The CDR3 spans 12 residues.

The gene calls are TRBV7-8 and TRBJ2-5; the D gene could be TRBD1 or TRBD2 (5 bases each). The CDR3 is made up of 13 amino acids. V was pared by 5 bases and J by 9 bases, with 16 bases between. CDR1 is SGHVS, CDR2 FQNEAQ, per germline. For the CDR3, the DNA is TGTGCCAGCAGCCCCGTTGGGGGTATGGCCCAGTACTTC. Amino acids: CASSPVGGMAQYF.